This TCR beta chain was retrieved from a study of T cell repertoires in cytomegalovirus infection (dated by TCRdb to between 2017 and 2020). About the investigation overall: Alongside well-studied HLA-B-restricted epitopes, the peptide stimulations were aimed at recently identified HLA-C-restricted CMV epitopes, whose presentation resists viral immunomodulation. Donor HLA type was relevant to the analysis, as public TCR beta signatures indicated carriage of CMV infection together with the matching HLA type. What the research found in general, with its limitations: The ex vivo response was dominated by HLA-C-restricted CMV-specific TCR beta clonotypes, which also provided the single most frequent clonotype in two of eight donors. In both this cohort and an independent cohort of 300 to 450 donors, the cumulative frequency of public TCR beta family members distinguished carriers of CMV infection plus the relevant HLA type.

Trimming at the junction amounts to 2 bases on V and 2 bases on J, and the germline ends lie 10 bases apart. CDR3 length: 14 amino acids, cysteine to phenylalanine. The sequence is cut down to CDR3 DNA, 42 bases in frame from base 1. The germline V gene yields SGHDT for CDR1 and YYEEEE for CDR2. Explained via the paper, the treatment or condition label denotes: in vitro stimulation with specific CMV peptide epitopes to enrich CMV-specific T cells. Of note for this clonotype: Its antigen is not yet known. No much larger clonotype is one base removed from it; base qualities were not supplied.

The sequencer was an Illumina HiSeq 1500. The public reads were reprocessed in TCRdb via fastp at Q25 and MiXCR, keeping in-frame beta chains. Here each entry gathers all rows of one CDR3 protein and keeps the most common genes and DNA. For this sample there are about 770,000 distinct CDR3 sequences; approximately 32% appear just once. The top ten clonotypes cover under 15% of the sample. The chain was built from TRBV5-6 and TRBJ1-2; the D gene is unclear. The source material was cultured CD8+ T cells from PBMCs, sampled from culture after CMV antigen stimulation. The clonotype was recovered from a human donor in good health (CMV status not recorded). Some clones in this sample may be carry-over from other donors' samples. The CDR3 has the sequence CASSLGQQNYGYTF. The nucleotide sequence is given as TGTGCCAGCAGCTTAGGGCAGCAGAACTATGGCTACACCTTC. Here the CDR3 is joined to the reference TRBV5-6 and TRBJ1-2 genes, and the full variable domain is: DAGVTQSPTHLIKTRGQQVTLRCSPKSGHDTVSWYQQALGQGPQFIFQYYEEEERQRGNFPDRFSGHQFPNYSSELNVNALLLGDSALYLCASSLGQQNYGYTFGSGTRLTVV.